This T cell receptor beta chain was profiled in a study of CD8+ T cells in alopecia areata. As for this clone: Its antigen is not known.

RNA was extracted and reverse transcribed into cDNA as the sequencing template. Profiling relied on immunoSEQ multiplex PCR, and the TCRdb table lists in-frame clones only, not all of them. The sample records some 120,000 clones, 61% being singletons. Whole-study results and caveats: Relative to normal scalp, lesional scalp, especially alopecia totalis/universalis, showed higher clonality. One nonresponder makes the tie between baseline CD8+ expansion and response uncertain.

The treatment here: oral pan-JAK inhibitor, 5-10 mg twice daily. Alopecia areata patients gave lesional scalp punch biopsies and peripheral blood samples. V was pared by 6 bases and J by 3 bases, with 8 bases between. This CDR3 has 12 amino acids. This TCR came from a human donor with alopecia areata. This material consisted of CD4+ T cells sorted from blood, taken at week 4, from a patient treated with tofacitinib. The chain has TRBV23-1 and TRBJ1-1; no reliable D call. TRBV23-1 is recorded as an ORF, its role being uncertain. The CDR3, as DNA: TGCGCCAGCAGATCACTTGACACTGAAGCTTTCTTT. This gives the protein CASRSLDTEAFF.